Following are 7 T cell receptor beta chains from one sample sequenced in a study of blood T cell repertoires in COVID-19. The method was immunoSEQ multiplex PCR; TCRdb's version includes in-frame clones alone and lacks a portion of them. The data contain roughly 200,000 clones, approximately 88% of them seen just once; the ten biggest clones take up about 7%. Sequenced sample: peripheral blood. The receptor source for this set is a middle-aged woman with COVID-19, enrolled during active disease.

V gene TRBV3-1 (or the pseudogene TRBV3-2) combines with J gene TRBJ2-2; D remains ambiguous. The CDR3 consists of 16 residues. The germline V gene encodes CDR1 LGHDT and CDR2 YNNKEL (reference sequence). V gave up 4 bases and J gave up 1 base, with 13 bases separating them. CDR3 region: CASSPLAALNTGELFF. CDR3 sequence (DNA): TGTGCCAGCAGCCCACTGGCGGCCTTGAACACCGGGGAGCTGTTTTTT.

The chain employs TRBV10-3 and TRBJ2-2; 7 bases line up with TRBD2. The CDR3 is made up of 15 amino acids. Per the germline V gene, CDR1 is ENHRY and CDR2 is SYGVKD. J lost 3 bases, V lost 8 bases, and 9 bases had no gene match. CDR3 sequence reads: CAIGSSGGHTGELFF. The CDR3 coding sequence is TGTGCCATCGGTTCTAGCGGAGGTCACACCGGGGAGCTGTTTTTT.

This clone occurred once. This sequence joins TRBV5-5 and TRBJ1-5; D not certain. The V end was cut by 1 base, the J end by 0 bases, with 8 bases between. Germline V gene sequence: CDR1 SGHKS, CDR2 YYEKEE (reference sequence). This CDR3 is 15 amino acids long. The CDR3 nucleotides read TGTGCCAGCAGCTTGACGGAGTATAGCAATCAGCCCCAGCATTTT. Translation: CASSLTEYSNQPQHF.

The chain recombines TRBV19 with TRBJ2-1; 7 bases line up with TRBD2. This CDR3 is 11 amino acids long. The ends lost 4 bases at V and 13 bases at J; junction bases unmatched: 4. Germline V CDR1 and CDR2: LNHDA, SQIVND (reference sequence). CDR3 in DNA: TGTGCCAGTAGTAAGCGGGAATATCAGTTCTTC. Its protein is CASSKREYQFF. Complete variable domain (other parts from reference TRBV19 and TRBJ2-1): DGGITQSPKYLFRKEGQNVTLSCEQNLNHDAMYWYRQDPGQGLRLIYYSQIVNDFQKGDIAEGYSVSREKKESFPLTVTSAQKNPTAFYLCASSKREYQFFGPGTRLTVL.

The chain carries TRBV2 and TRBJ1-5; D not certain. There are 14 residues in the CDR3. The germline V gene encodes CDR1 SNHLY and CDR2 FYNNEI. The germline V and J ends were trimmed by 3 bases and 4 bases, with 10 bases remaining between them. The chain's CDR3 is CASSENTANQPQHF. Here the CDR3 DNA reads TGTGCCAGCAGTGAGAATACTGCTAATCAGCCCCAGCATTTT.

This rearrangement joins TRBV20-1 to TRBJ1-2; a possible D gene is TRBD1 (5 bases). The V gene lost 3 bases and the J gene lost 4 bases, with 6 bases spanning the gap. This CDR3 contains 11 residues. Germline CDR1 is DFQATT and CDR2 is SNEGSKA (reference sequence). In nucleotides, the CDR3 is TGCAGTGCTAGCGACAGCTATGGCTACACCTTC. Protein sequence: CSASDSYGYTF.

V usage is TRBV28 and J usage is TRBJ1-6; D is perhaps TRBD1 (5 bases). The CDR3 covers 14 residues. Germline values: CDR1 MDHEN, CDR2 SYDVKM. The ends were cut back, 4 bases at V and 10 bases at J, with 14 bases in the middle. This chain's CDR3 is CASSSERGDSPLHF. The CDR3 nucleotides are TGTGCCAGCAGTTCGGAGCGGGGGGACTCACCCCTCCACTTT.